What follows describes a single T cell receptor (beta chain). What it binds is unknown. Clones were sequenced by immunoSEQ multiplex PCR, and TCRdb holds only the in-frame ones, with some missing. The data hold 25,000 to 35,000 clones, with nearly 90% observed a single time. The record originates from a study of T cells in tuberculosis. Broader study findings: Active tuberculosis patients had shorter CDR3-alpha; the beta difference was nonsignificant.

The V gene end was trimmed by 7 bases and the J gene end by 0 bases; junction bases not matched to a gene: 8. Germline V gives CDR1 LNHDA, CDR2 SQIVND (reference sequence). This CDR3 contains 16 residues. Time point noted: new active TB diagnosis, blood taken before or within 7 days of starting treatment. The genes are TRBV19 and TRBJ2-2; TRBD2 matches at 7 bases. This clonotype was obtained from an adult with tuberculosis. The sequencing used PBMCs, collected at tuberculosis diagnosis. The CDR3, as DNA: TGTGCCAGTAATCCTGTAGCGGGTGCGAACACCGGGGAGCTGTTTTTT. Residues: CASNPVAGANTGELFF. Combining the CDR3 with reference TRBV19 and TRBJ2-2 gives the whole variable domain DGGITQSPKYLFRKEGQNVTLSCEQNLNHDAMYWYRQDPGQGLRLIYYSQIVNDFQKGDIAEGYSVSREKKESFPLTVTSAQKNPTAFYLCASNPVAGANTGELFFGEGSRLTVL.